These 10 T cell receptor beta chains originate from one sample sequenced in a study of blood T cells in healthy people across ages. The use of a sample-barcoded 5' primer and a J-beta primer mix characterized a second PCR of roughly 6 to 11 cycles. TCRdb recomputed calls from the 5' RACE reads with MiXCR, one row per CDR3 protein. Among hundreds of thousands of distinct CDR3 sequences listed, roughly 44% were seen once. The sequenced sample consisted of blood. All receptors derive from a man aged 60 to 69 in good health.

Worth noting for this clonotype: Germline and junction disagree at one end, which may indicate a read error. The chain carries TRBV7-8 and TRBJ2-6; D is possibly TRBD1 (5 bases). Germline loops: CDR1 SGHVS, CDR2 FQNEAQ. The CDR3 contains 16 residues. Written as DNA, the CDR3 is TGTGCCAGCAGCTTATTCTCGGTAGCTGGGGCCAACGTCCCGACTTTC. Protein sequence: CASSLFSVAGANVPTF.

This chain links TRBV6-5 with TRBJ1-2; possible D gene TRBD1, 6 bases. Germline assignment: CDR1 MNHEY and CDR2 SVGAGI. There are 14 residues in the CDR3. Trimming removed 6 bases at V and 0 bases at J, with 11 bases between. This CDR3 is CASRTGQANYGYTF. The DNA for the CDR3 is TGTGCCAGCAGGACAGGCCAAGCTAACTATGGCTACACCTTC.

CDR3 nucleotides: TGTGCCAGCAGCAAATCCGGGACTAGGGTCTACAATGAGCAGTTCTTC. Its protein product is CASSKSGTRVYNEQFF. This chain links TRBV5-6 with TRBJ2-1, with 8 bases lining up with TRBD2. Germline CDR1 and CDR2: SGHDT and YYEEEE. The CDR3 covers 16 residues. V gave up 4 bases and J gave up 3 bases; unmatched junction bases: 9.

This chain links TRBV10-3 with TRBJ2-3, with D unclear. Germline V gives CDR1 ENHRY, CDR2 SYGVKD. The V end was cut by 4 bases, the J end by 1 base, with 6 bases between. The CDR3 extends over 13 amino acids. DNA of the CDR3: TGTGCCATCAGTGTTTTTGGCACAGATACGCAGTATTTT. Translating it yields CAISVFGTDTQYF.

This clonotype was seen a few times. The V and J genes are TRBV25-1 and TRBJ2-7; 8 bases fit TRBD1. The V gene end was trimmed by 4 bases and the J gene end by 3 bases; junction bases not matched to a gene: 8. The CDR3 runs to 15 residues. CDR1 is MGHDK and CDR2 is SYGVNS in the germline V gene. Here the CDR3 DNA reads TGTGCCAGCAGTGCCCGGACAGGGACAATCTACGAGCAGTACTTC. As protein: CASSARTGTIYEQYF.

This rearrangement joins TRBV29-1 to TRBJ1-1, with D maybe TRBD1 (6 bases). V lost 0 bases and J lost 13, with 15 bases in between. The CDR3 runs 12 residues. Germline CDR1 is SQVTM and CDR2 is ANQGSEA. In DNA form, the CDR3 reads TGCAGCGTTGAAGATGATGGGGGCGGTATTTTCTTT. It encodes CSVEDDGGGIFF.

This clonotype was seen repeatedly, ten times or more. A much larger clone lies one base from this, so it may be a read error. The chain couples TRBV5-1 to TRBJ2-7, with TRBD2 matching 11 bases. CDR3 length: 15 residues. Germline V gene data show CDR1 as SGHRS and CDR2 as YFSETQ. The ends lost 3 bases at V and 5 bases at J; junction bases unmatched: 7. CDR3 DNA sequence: TGCGCCAGCAGCTGGGAGCTAGCGGGGGGCAACGAGCAGTACTTC. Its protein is CASSWELAGGNEQYF. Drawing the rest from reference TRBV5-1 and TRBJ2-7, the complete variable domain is KAGVTQTPRYLIKTRGQQVTLSCSPISGHRSVSWYQQTPGQGLQFLFEYFSETQRNKGNFPGRFSGRQFSNSRSEMNVSTLELGDSALYLCASSWELAGGNEQYFGPGTRLTVT.

The CDR3 DNA reads TGCAGTGTCGAGACCCAGTACTTC. This gives the protein CSVETQYF. J is TRBJ2-7 and V is TRBV20-1; D unresolved. Judging by the DNA end, TRBJ2-5 fits better; the J call may be wrong. Germline assignment: CDR1 DFQATT and CDR2 SNEGSKA (reference sequence). The CDR3 contains 8 residues.

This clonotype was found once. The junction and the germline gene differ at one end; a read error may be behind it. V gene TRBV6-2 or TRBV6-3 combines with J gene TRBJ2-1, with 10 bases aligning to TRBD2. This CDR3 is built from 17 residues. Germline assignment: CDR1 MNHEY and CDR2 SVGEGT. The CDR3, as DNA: TGTGCCAACAGTCCCAACTCAGCGGGGGGGCCCTACAATGAGCAGTTCTTC. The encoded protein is CANSPNSAGGPYNEQFF.

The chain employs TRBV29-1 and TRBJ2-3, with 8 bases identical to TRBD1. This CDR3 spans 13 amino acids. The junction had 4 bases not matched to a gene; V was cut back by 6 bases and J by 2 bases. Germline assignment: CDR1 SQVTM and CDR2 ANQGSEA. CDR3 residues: CSVGQGITDTQYF. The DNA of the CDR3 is TGCAGCGTCGGACAGGGAATCACAGATACGCAGTATTTT.